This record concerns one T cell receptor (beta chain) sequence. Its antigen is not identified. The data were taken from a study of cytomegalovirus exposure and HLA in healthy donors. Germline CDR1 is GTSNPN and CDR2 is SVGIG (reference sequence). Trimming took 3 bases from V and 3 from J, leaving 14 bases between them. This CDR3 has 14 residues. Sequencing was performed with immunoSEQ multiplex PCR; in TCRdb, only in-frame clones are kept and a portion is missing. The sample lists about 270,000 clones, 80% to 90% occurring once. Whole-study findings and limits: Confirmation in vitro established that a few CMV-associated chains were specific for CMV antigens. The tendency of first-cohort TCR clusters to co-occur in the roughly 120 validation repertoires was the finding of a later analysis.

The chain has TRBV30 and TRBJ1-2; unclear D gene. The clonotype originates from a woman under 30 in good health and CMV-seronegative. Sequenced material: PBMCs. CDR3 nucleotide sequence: TGTGCCTGGAGGTCCACCGGACTCCACTATGGCTACACCTTC. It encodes CAWRSTGLHYGYTF.